This TCR beta chain appears in the sequencing data of a study of brain T cells in children with intractable seizures (dated by TCRdb to 2020 to 2022). Some background on the complete study: Resected brain tissue from over 50 pediatric epilepsy surgery cases was initially screened for immune gene transcripts with a NanoString immunology panel. Of the roughly 12 selected surgery cases, pre-surgery blood was also sequenced for eight, so four had brain tissue only. Study-wide conclusions, independent of this receptor: Viral specificity was inferred only from CDR3 sequence similarity, and patients' HCMV serostatus was unknown. Because sequencing depth was different between pre-surgery and post-surgery blood, clones absent from the pre-surgery sample may reflect undersampling.

The immunoSEQ assay was used to generate TCR beta chain sequences from genomic DNA. In the paper's pipeline: CDR3 sequences not starting with the conserved framework cysteine at position 104 were manually removed. To get clonality, the normalized Shannon's Diversity Index was subtracted from one, giving values from 0 (maximal diversity) to 1 (oligoclonal). Chi-squared comparison-of-proportions tests assessed whether the same CDR3 differed in frequency between samples, such as brain versus blood. Public clonotypes were found by searching immuneACCESS, and the VDJdb browser was used to assess similarity to known antiviral clonotypes. Drawn from immuneACCESS, this table holds only the in-frame rearrangements with V and J called that TCRdb kept. Clones are partly lost; checked studies trace under half to an unresolved V gene and leave the rest unexplained. V, J and clone size were drawn from that table, and D and trimming were deduced from the DNA. A total of some 80,000 clones appear in this sample, around 91% of them only once. The ten largest clones take up roughly 25% of the sample.

V is cut by 3 bases and J by 8 bases, and the space between the germline ends is 8 bases. From the cysteine through the phenylalanine, the CDR3 covers 12 amino acids. Only CDR3 DNA remains: 36 bases, in frame from the first base. Via the germline V gene, CDR1 is MDHEN and CDR2 SYDVKM. The sample's time point label, decoded: resected brain tissue, or blood drawn just prior to surgery. The surgery cases with the highest brain T cell transcript signatures were chosen for TCR beta chain sequencing of brain tissue, and also of blood when blood was available. Before surgery, the patients had been given at least one anti-epileptic drug. TCR-sequenced patients were children with drug-resistant epilepsy due to tuberous sclerosis complex, focal cortical dysplasia, Rasmussen encephalitis or hemimegalencephaly. Blood samples were drawn just before the epilepsy surgery. Bulk genomic DNA was isolated from unsorted brain tissue and whole blood using the Monarch genomic DNA purification kit.

Worth noting for this clone: What this receptor recognizes is not known. Nothing much larger sits one base from this clone, and base qualities are not available.

The sequence is built from TRBV28 and TRBJ2-1, with the D gene uncertain. This specimen consisted of peripheral blood, obtained at surgery. The sequence was collected from a girl aged 2-9 years with Rasmussen encephalitis and intractable seizures. The CDR3 region: CASSFSRDEQFF. The nucleotide sequence is given as TGTGCCAGCAGTTTTTCTCGGGATGAGCAGTTCTTC.